The rows below give T cell receptor beta chains drawn from one sample of a study of control samples from healthy donors and cancer patients. Clones were read by immunoSEQ multiplex PCR, and TCRdb kept only the in-frame ones, dropping some. The sample includes 75,000 to 95,000 clones, roughly 88% of them seen just once. Specimen: blood. These receptors all stem from a woman between 50 and 59 years old in good health. Both conserved end residues are part of each CDR3. The order of the fields is V gene, J gene, CDR3 protein.

TRBV7-8	TRBJ2-1	CASSLEQRGGNEQFF
TRBV2	TRBJ2-6	CASYLSGANVLTF
TRBV11-2	TRBJ1-4	CASSHRTGVEKLFF
TRBV28	TRBJ2-3	CASREGSTDTQYF
TRBV24-1	TRBJ1-5	CVQVYNQPQHF
TRBV14	TRBJ1-1	CASSQDQETEAFF
TRBV6-5	TRBJ2-2	CASRRQGIDTGELFF
TRBV19	TRBJ1-1	CASNTPGHQNTEAFF
TRBV9	TRBJ2-7	CASSVRDEGEQYF
TRBV2	TRBJ1-2	CASSEISRDGYTF
TRBV18	TRBJ1-6	CASSGTNSPLHF
TRBV3-1/TRBV3-2	TRBJ2-7	CASSHDSYEQYF
TRBV6-6	TRBJ2-3	CASSWTGTVTDTQYF
TRBV30	TRBJ1-5	CAWTPDSFGNQPQHF
TRBV2	TRBJ2-3	CASSRGGAGGSDTQYF
TRBV2	TRBJ2-1	CASSENFSGNEQFF
TRBV5-1	TRBJ1-1	CASSLAGTFMNTEAFF
TRBV24-1	TRBJ1-1	CATSDLEGTEAFF
TRBV2	TRBJ2-2	CASSAGQGGELFF
TRBV28	TRBJ2-3	CASIKDWLTDTQYF